This T cell receptor (beta chain) was recovered during a study of T cells in Graves' hyperthyroidism and ophthalmopathy. This CDR3 region has 14 residues. The germline gives CDR1 LGHDT, CDR2 YNNKEL (reference sequence). V was clipped by 4 bases and J by 4 bases, with 10 bases between them. TCR beta CDR3 sequences were amplified from RNA transcripts. The HTBI primer set was used in a first-round RT-PCR of the TCR CDR3. MiXCR, run by TCRdb on the multiplex PCR reads, gives a single entry per CDR3 protein. The data contain some 560,000 distinct CDR3 sequences, 14% of them singletons. The hyperthyroidism was newly diagnosed and had lasted under 2 months; the patients were aged 18 to 65. This sample holds PBMCs from under 11 ml fresh peripheral blood.

This clonotype was sampled from a woman in her 40s with Graves' hyperthyroidism. The V call is TRBV3-1, the J call TRBJ2-2; D unclear. Sample: blood. The CDR3 nucleotides read TGTGCCAGCAGCCGAAATAGGGCCACCGGGGAGCTGTTTTTT. Protein sequence: CASSRNRATGELFF. The full variable domain, in which reference TRBV3-1 and TRBJ2-2 provide the parts outside the CDR3, is DTAVSQTPKYLVTQMGNDKSIKCEQNLGHDTMYWYKQDSKKFLKIMFSYNNKELIINETVPNRFSPKSPDKAHLNLHINSLELGDSAVYFCASSRNRATGELFFGEGSRLTVL.